The source of this T cell receptor (beta chain) is a study of shared clonotypes between healthy human individuals (dated by TCRdb to 2020 to 2022). A note on the overall study: The cohort included three men and two women between 18 and 49 years of age. Per donor, three plates each were used for CD4 naive and CD4 memory, two for CD8 naive, and one for CD8 memory. To estimate repertoire size and how much clonotypes are shared between individuals, the study performed deep sequencing of blood TCR repertoires from a handful of healthy adults. To increase sequencing depth and limit assay-specific biases, TCR repertoire library preparation and sequencing were carried out by different laboratories using diverse techniques. Leukapheresis yielded between about 0.9 and 9.5 billion PBMCs per donor. What the work shows at the level of the full study, not this receptor alone: When a handful of donors were compared, the shared fraction of clonotypes was about 5% for naive CD4, around 4% for naive CD8, more than 2% for memory CD4, and about 0.36% for memory CD8. Sampling was limited to blood, and TCR repertoires in tissue likely differ from TCR repertoires in blood. Rarefaction of sorted-subset datasets indicated incomplete sequencing despite the large sequencing depth. Because the study included a small number of donors, the genetic and exposure-history diversity represented was limited. Based on pairwise subsampling, the degree of clonotype sharing among donors was expected to be affected by sequencing depth. Compared with non-shared clonotypes, the clonotypes found in all four sorted-subset donors had higher generation probabilities. Estimated clonotype richness was generally larger for naive than for memory subsets.

Donors were healthy HIV-negative adults with no recently reported acute infections or vaccinations. All donors were Caucasian adults living in Nashville, Tennessee, USA. CD4+ T cells were enriched by magnetic negative selection, after which naive cells were positively selected on CD45RA and the negative fraction was taken as the memory subset. After blood collection by leukapheresis, PBMCs were isolated using Ficoll-Histopaque density gradient centrifugation and then cryopreserved in the vapor phase of liquid nitrogen. Purity and quantity of every magnetically sorted T cell population were checked by analytical flow cytometry. Each sorted fraction had its genomic DNA isolated and then quantified by UV absorbance on a Nanodrop 2000c. Using the deep immunoSEQ assay, multiplex PCR amplified TCR CDR3 regions from genomic DNA. Extracted genomic DNA from each cell subset was distributed evenly across all wells of several immunoSEQ 96-well plates, and each plate was treated as a replicate. For sorted subsets, each replicate PCR was loaded with 200 ng genomic DNA, equivalent to 30,000 or so T cell genomes. Purified libraries were measured with a Qubit 3.0 fluorometer, size-checked on a Bioanalyzer 2100, and measured again with the KAPA Library Quantification kit. Each immunoSEQ 96-well plate was sequenced on its own single-read 150-cycle Illumina NextSeq 550 flow cell. On the study's bioinformatics: Because the immunoSEQ output included only junctional sequences and no quality scores, the filtering could not be the same as the filtering used for full-length reads. Sequences were annotated with PyIR, a Python wrapper for IgBLAST v1.9, and V/J genes and CDR3 were assigned using IMGT germline references. Reads with weak V/J assignments (E-value above 1e-6), missing CDR3, stop codons, out-of-frame junctions, or ambiguous translated residues were removed. A V3J clonotype was defined by an identical inferred V gene, J gene, and CDR3 amino acid sequence. To compute the percentage overlap between repertoires, the number of shared unique clonotypes was divided by the size of the smaller repertoire. Repertoire richness was assessed with RTK rarefaction, the Chao1 estimator, and Recon v2.1 estimates of unobserved clonotypes. Generation probabilities for all TCRbeta clonotypes obtained by the gDNA method from a handful of donors were computed using OLGA. TCRdb limited this immuneACCESS table to in-frame rearrangements with V and J called. A share of clones is missing; checked studies link under half to unresolved V genes, and the rest is unexplained. The D gene and trimming were derived from the DNA, and the V and J assignments and clone size from that table. The sample table records about 980,000 clones; 70% to 85% of these occur just once. 1.5% of the sample is taken by the ten largest.

The V end loses 2 bases and the J end loses 5 bases, and a stretch of 6 bases separates them. Taken from the germline V gene, the CDR1 and CDR2 loops are SGHDN and FVKESK. The CDR3 spans 12 residues, from the cysteine through the phenylalanine. The DNA shown is the 36-base CDR3, in frame from base 1. As to this clone: Its antigen remains unidentified. Per-base qualities were not stored, and no clone one base away is much larger.

The specimen was memory CD4+ T cells sorted from blood. Taken with the paper, the label for cell subset or site translates to: CD45RA-negative fraction. This receptor was identified in a man between 18 and 29 years old in good health. The chain couples TRBV14 to TRBJ2-5; the D gene is unclear. The CDR3 region reads CASSQMGETQYF. In nucleotide form, the sequence is TGTGCCAGCAGCCAAATGGGGGAGACCCAGTACTTC.